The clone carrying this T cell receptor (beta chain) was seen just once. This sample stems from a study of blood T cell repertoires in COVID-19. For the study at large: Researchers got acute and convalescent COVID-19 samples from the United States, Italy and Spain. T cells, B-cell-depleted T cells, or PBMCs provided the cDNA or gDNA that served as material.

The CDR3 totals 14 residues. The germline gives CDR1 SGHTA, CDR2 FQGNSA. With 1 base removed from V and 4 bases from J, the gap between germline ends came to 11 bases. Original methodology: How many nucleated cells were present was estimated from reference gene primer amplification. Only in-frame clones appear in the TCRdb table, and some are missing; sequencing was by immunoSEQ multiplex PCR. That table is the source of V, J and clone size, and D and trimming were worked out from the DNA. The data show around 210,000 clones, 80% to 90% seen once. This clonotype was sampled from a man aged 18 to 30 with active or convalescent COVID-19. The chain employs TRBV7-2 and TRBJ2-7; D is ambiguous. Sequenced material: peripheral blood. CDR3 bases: TGTGCCAGCAGCTTAGACCCCCTCGGGTACGAGCAGTACTTC. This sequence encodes CASSLDPLGYEQYF.